Listed below are T cell receptor beta chains from one sample, sequenced in a study of T-cell reconstitution after alpha-beta-depleted transplantation in children. In TCRdb, the PCR reads were re-called with MiXCR into one record per CDR3 protein. Here the sample spans about 900,000 distinct CDR3 sequences, roughly 29% being singletons. The source was PBMCs, mostly from graft donor cells, collected 360 days after TCRalphabeta/CD19-depleted stem cell transplant. All receptors come from a boy younger than two who had a stem cell transplant for SCID, so the T cells may come from the graft donor. CDR3s include the opening cysteine and the closing phenylalanine or tryptophan. The D gene is left open where the match is weak. Size is stated for part of the rows, as once, few or many counts, or as a class when the clone is expanded.

J gene: TRBJ2-1; clone size: many; CDR3 length: 15; D gene: TRBD2; V gene: TRBV27; CDR3 DNA: TGTGCCAGCAGCTTAGCGGGGGGGCGTTACAATGAGCAGTTCTTC; CDR3 protein: CASSLAGGRYNEQFF
J gene: TRBJ2-2; clone size: few; CDR3 length: 13; D gene: -; V gene: TRBV29-1; CDR3 DNA: TGCAGCGTTGAACAGGCGAACACCGGGGAGCTGTTTTTT; CDR3 protein: CSVEQANTGELFF
J gene: TRBJ2-1; clone size: once; CDR3 length: 15; D gene: -; V gene: TRBV5-1; CDR3 DNA: TGCGCCAGCAGCTTGGGGCAGGGGAGCGACAATGAGCAGTTCTTC; CDR3 protein: CASSLGQGSDNEQFF
J gene: TRBJ1-5; clone size: -; CDR3 length: 16; D gene: TRBD1; V gene: TRBV5-8; CDR3 DNA: TGTGCCAGCAGCTTCTTACAGGGGGAAGGTCATCAGCCCCAGCATTTT; CDR3 protein: CASSFLQGEGHQPQHF
J gene: TRBJ1-2; clone size: -; CDR3 length: 16; D gene: -; V gene: TRBV6-5; CDR3 DNA: TGTGCCAGCAGCTCCCTCTCCGGGGCTCGAGGAGGGGGCTACACCTTC; CDR3 protein: CASSSLSGARGGGYTF
J gene: TRBJ2-5; clone size: few; CDR3 length: 18; D gene: TRBD2; V gene: TRBV27; CDR3 DNA: TGTGCCAGCAGTTTACCAGGGACTAGCGGGGATCTGGGGGAGACCCAGTACTTC; CDR3 protein: CASSLPGTSGDLGETQYF
J gene: TRBJ2-3; clone size: few; CDR3 length: 14; D gene: -; V gene: TRBV9; CDR3 DNA: TGTGCCAGCAGCGTAGTTGGAGGGGCGGATACGCAGTATTTT; CDR3 protein: CASSVVGGADTQYF
J gene: TRBJ2-3; clone size: few; CDR3 length: 17; D gene: TRBD2; V gene: TRBV18; CDR3 DNA: TGTGCCAGCTCACCGCCCCCGACTAGCGGGGGCACAGATACGCAGTATTTT; CDR3 protein: CASSPPPTSGGTDTQYF
J gene: TRBJ2-7; clone size: -; CDR3 length: 13; D gene: -; V gene: TRBV12-5; CDR3 DNA: TGTGCTAGTGTTCAGGGGAGCTCCTACGAGCAGTACTTC; CDR3 protein: CASVQGSSYEQYF
J gene: TRBJ2-2; clone size: -; CDR3 length: 14; D gene: -; V gene: TRBV4-1; CDR3 DNA: TGCGCCAGCAGCCACTCGACTGGTAGCGGGGAGCTGTTTTTT; CDR3 protein: CASSHSTGSGELFF
J gene: TRBJ1-4; clone size: few; CDR3 length: 15; D gene: -; V gene: TRBV12-3/TRBV12-4; CDR3 DNA: TGTGCCAGCAGTCGCCCTTGGGGGACGGGAGAAAAACTGTTTTTT; CDR3 protein: CASSRPWGTGEKLFF
J gene: TRBJ2-7; clone size: -; CDR3 length: 14; D gene: TRBD1; V gene: TRBV4-2; CDR3 DNA: TGTGCCAGCAGCACCGGGACAGGGGAACACGAGCAGTACTTC; CDR3 protein: CASSTGTGEHEQYF
J gene: TRBJ1-4; clone size: few; CDR3 length: 15; D gene: -; V gene: TRBV5-1; CDR3 DNA: TGCGCCAGCAGCCGAGACAGGACCGCTAATGAAAAACTGTTTTTT; CDR3 protein: CASSRDRTANEKLFF
J gene: TRBJ2-3; clone size: -; CDR3 length: 13; D gene: -; V gene: TRBV29-1; CDR3 DNA: TGCAGCGTTTTGTCAGGGAGCGGCGATACGCAGTATTTT; CDR3 protein: CSVLSGSGDTQYF
J gene: TRBJ2-5; clone size: -; CDR3 length: 13; D gene: -; V gene: TRBV18; CDR3 DNA: TGTGCCAGCTCACTTTCACTTGCGGAGACCCAGTACTTC; CDR3 protein: CASSLSLAETQYF
J gene: TRBJ2-5; clone size: -; CDR3 length: 15; D gene: TRBD2; V gene: TRBV6-2/TRBV6-3; CDR3 DNA: TGTGCCAGCAGCCGTCCGGGAGCGGGGTTGAAGACCCAGTACTTC; CDR3 protein: CASSRPGAGLKTQYF
J gene: TRBJ2-7; clone size: few; CDR3 length: 15; D gene: -; V gene: TRBV15; CDR3 DNA: TGTGCCACCAGCAGAGATCGAGTGGGTCCCTACGAGCAGTACTTC; CDR3 protein: CATSRDRVGPYEQYF
J gene: TRBJ1-3; clone size: -; CDR3 length: 15; D gene: -; V gene: TRBV12-3/TRBV12-4; CDR3 DNA: TGTGCCAGCAGTCCGACCGGTCCCCTCGGAAACACCATATATTTT; CDR3 protein: CASSPTGPLGNTIYF
J gene: TRBJ2-5; clone size: -; CDR3 length: 15; D gene: TRBD2; V gene: TRBV5-1; CDR3 DNA: TGCGCCAGCAGCTTGGAGGGGCGGGGGAAAGAGACCCAGTACTTC; CDR3 protein: CASSLEGRGKETQYF
J gene: TRBJ2-7; clone size: -; CDR3 length: 13; D gene: -; V gene: TRBV27; CDR3 DNA: TGTGCCAGCAGTTCTGCGTCCAACTACGAGCAGTACTTC; CDR3 protein: CASSSASNYEQYF